The next 25 T cell receptor beta chains were all read from a single sample in a study of cytomegalovirus exposure and HLA in healthy donors. A multiplex PCR was run with 60 Vbeta primers and 13 Jbeta primers. Method: immunoSEQ multiplex PCR; TCRdb's copy keeps in-frame clones and lacks some. The repertoire holds 100,000 to 150,000 clones, with roughly 88% as singletons. The sample comprised PBMCs. These receptors were obtained from a man aged 50-60 years in good health and CMV-seronegative.

As regards this clone: One end of the junction is discordant with germline, which a read error may explain. V usage is TRBV18 and J usage is TRBJ1-2, with a weak D call TRBD1 (6 bases). The CDR3 is made up of 13 amino acids. Germline V CDR1 and CDR2: KGHSH, LQKENI. CDR3 amino acids: CDSSRDRSYGYTF. Here the CDR3 DNA reads TGTGACAGCTCACGTGACAGGAGCTATGGCTACACCTTC.

V gene TRBV19 combines with J gene TRBJ2-5; perhaps TRBD2 as D (6 bases). Trimming cost V 5 bases and J 4 bases, with 14 bases left between them. This CDR3 spans 14 amino acids. From germline, CDR1 is LNHDA and CDR2 SQIVND (reference sequence). Here the CDR3 reads CASSSTSTPETQYF. The CDR3 DNA follows: TGTGCCAGTAGTTCGACTAGTACCCCAGAGACCCAGTACTTC.

V usage is TRBV19 and J usage is TRBJ1-1; 12 bases map to TRBD1. V lost 4 bases to trimming and J lost 0 bases; unmatched junction nucleotides: 15. This CDR3 is built from 20 residues. Germline V gives CDR1 LNHDA, CDR2 SQIVND (reference sequence). The CDR3 protein is CASSTGQGAQSPIMNTEAFF. For the CDR3, the DNA is TGTGCCAGTAGTACGGGACAGGGGGCGCAATCCCCTATTATGAACACTGAAGCTTTCTTT.

J is TRBJ2-6 and V is TRBV19; D not resolved. Per germline, CDR1 LNHDA and CDR2 SQIVND (reference sequence). V was cut by 11 bases and J by 4 bases, with 12 bases left in between. The CDR3 length is 13 residues. CDR3 region: CAGAVSGANVLTF. The CDR3 DNA reads TGTGCCGGTGCGGTGTCCGGGGCCAACGTCCTGACTTTC. Complete variable domain (other parts from reference TRBV19 and TRBJ2-6): DGGITQSPKYLFRKEGQNVTLSCEQNLNHDAMYWYRQDPGQGLRLIYYSQIVNDFQKGDIAEGYSVSREKKESFPLTVTSAQKNPTAFYLCAGAVSGANVLTFGAGSRLTVL.

The chain links TRBV7-3 to TRBJ2-1, with 8 bases fitting TRBD2. Germline CDR1 is SGHTA and CDR2 is FQGTGA. The CDR3 is 15 amino acids. With 6 bases clipped from V and 2 bases from J, the junction kept 6 bases outside the gene matches. The CDR3 spells CASSFVAGTYNEQFF. The CDR3 DNA reads TGTGCCAGCAGTTTCGTAGCGGGGACCTACAATGAGCAGTTCTTC.

The count of this clone is one. The chain couples TRBV19 to TRBJ1-5, with 7 bases fitting TRBD1. From germline, CDR1 is LNHDA and CDR2 SQIVND (reference sequence). Trimming at V came to 6 bases and at J to 6 bases, leaving 11 bases not matched to a gene. The CDR3 is made up of 15 amino acids. Here the CDR3 DNA reads TGTGCCAGTAGAAGGGAGACAGGGTCTCGTCAGCCCCAGCATTTT. Amino acids: CASRRETGSRQPQHF.

In this sample, this clone turned up a few times. This chain uses TRBV7-9 with TRBJ2-5; D is possibly TRBD1 (6 bases). Per germline, CDR1 SEHNR and CDR2 FQNEAQ (reference sequence). The V end was cut by 9 bases, the J end by 2 bases, with 13 bases between. CDR3 length: 13 residues. The CDR3 DNA is TGTGCCAGTCTGGACAGCAGGCAAGAGACCCAGTACTTC. Translating gives CASLDSRQETQYF.

V is TRBV18 and J is TRBJ1-2; weak D call: TRBD1 (5 bases). V was pared by 5 bases and J by 1 base, with 8 bases between. This CDR3 region has 13 residues. The germline gives CDR1 KGHSH, CDR2 LQKENI. DNA for the CDR3: TGTGCCAGCTCAGCAGGGTTTAACTATGGCTACACCTTC. The encoded protein is CASSAGFNYGYTF.

The chain carries TRBV29-1 and TRBJ1-1; the match to TRBD1 covers 8 bases. CDR1 is SQVTM, CDR2 ANQGSEA, per germline. V trimming: 4 bases; J trimming: 1 base; junction bases outside the gene matches: 2. The length of the CDR3 is 13 residues. Here the CDR3 reads CSVAGGPNTEAFF. CDR3 nucleotides: TGCAGCGTTGCAGGGGGCCCGAACACTGAAGCTTTCTTT. Variable domain in full (rest from reference TRBV29-1 and TRBJ1-1): SAVISQKPSRDICQRGTSLTIQCQVDSQVTMMFWYRQQPGQSLTLIATANQGSEATYESGFVIDKFPISRPNLTFSTLTVSNMSPEDSSIYLCSVAGGPNTEAFFGQGTRLTVV.

V gene TRBV19 combines with J gene TRBJ1-1; D may be TRBD1 (6 bases). In germline, CDR1 is LNHDA, CDR2 SQIVND (reference sequence). Trimming pared 7 bases from V and 2 bases from J, leaving 17 bases between. CDR3 length: 15 residues. In nucleotides, the CDR3 is TGTGCCAGTACCCCGGGGACCAGGGGAAACACTGAAGCTTTCTTT. Residues: CASTPGTRGNTEAFF.

The chain combines TRBV6-6 with TRBJ2-7; 7 bases map to TRBD2. The germline gives CDR1 MNHNY, CDR2 SVGAGI (reference sequence). V lost 6 bases to trimming and J lost 3 bases; unmatched junction nucleotides: 5. This CDR3 contains 13 residues. The CDR3 nucleotides read TGTGCCAGCAGAGACGGGGGGTACTACGAGCAGTACTTC. Encoded protein: CASRDGGYYEQYF.

This clone has only one observation. Additional DNA sequences in this sample encode the identical CDR3. The chain employs TRBV5-1 and TRBJ2-7, with 11 positions matching TRBD2. Germline V gene data show CDR1 as SGHRS and CDR2 as YFSETQ. Trimming cost V 2 bases and J 3 bases; bases outside gene matches: 7. The CDR3 totals 16 residues. In DNA, the CDR3 is TGCGCCAGCAGCTTTTCAACCGGGACTAGCGGCTACGAGCAGTACTTC. Its protein is CASSFSTGTSGYEQYF.

This chain links TRBV7-9 with TRBJ1-5; 8 bases are shared with TRBD1. V dropped 10 bases and J dropped 4; count of bases not matched to a gene: 6. The CDR3 contains 13 residues. CDR1 is SEHNR and CDR2 is FQNEAQ in the germline V gene (reference sequence). In nucleotides, the CDR3 is TGTGCCACGTCGACAGGGGCGAATCAGCCCCAGCATTTT. Its protein product is CATSTGANQPQHF.

This rearrangement joins TRBV10-3 to TRBJ2-7, with 12 bases that match TRBD2. J lost 7 bases, V lost 6 bases, and 4 bases had no gene match. Germline CDR1 is ENHRY and CDR2 is SYGVKD. The CDR3 has 13 amino acids. CDR3 coding DNA: TGTGCCATCAGACTAGCGGGGGGTGGAGAGCAGTACTTC. It translates to CAIRLAGGGEQYF.

This clone was recorded a few times. The V call is TRBV7-2, the J call TRBJ2-1; 11 nucleotides match TRBD2. Germline V gene sequence: CDR1 SGHTA, CDR2 FQGNSA. The V gene end was trimmed by 2 bases and the J gene end by 10 bases; junction bases not matched to a gene: 7. The CDR3 runs 15 residues. This chain's CDR3 is CASSLPSGGPGEQFF. CDR3 nucleotide sequence: TGTGCCAGCAGCTTACCTAGCGGGGGGCCGGGGGAGCAGTTCTTC.

The V call is TRBV6-1, the J call TRBJ1-2, with TRBD1 matching 7 bases. V gave up 4 bases and J gave up 5 bases; unmatched junction bases: 4. The germline gives CDR1 MNHNS, CDR2 SASEGT. This CDR3 is 13 amino acids long. The CDR3 protein is CASSGQGRYGYTF. CDR3 nucleotides: TGTGCCAGCAGTGGACAGGGTCGATATGGCTACACCTTC.

This chain uses TRBV10-2 with TRBJ2-7, with 12 bases that match TRBD2. The CDR3 totals 14 residues. V was clipped by 7 bases and J by 2 bases; unmatched bases: 3. CDR1 and CDR2 (germline): WSHSY, SAAADI. DNA of the CDR3: TGCGCCAGCAAGACTAGCGGGGGAGCCTACGAGCAGTACTTC. Its protein is CASKTSGGAYEQYF.

For this clone: Other DNA sequences from this sample encode an identical CDR3 as well. The gene calls are TRBV4-2 and TRBJ2-7, with D maybe TRBD1 (6 bases). The CDR3 contains 17 residues. V lost 2 bases and J lost 0, with 17 bases in between. Germline CDR1 reads LGHNA; CDR2 reads YNFKEQ. This CDR3 is CASSQPTGQKNSYEQYF. The CDR3 bases are TGTGCCAGCAGCCAACCGACCGGACAGAAGAACTCCTACGAGCAGTACTTC.

The V call is TRBV6-5, the J call TRBJ2-5, with a tentative D call TRBD1 (5 bases). V gave up 5 bases and J gave up 1 base, with 14 bases separating them. Germline V gene sequence: CDR1 MNHEY, CDR2 SVGAGI. This CDR3 comprises 15 residues. CDR3 bases: TGTGCCAGCAGTCTAACAGAAGGGGTCCAAGAGACCCAGTACTTC. Translated: CASSLTEGVQETQYF.

V is TRBV4-3 and J is TRBJ1-2; 8 bases are shared with TRBD1. The CDR3 length is 16 residues. Germline trimming cut 3 bases from V and 7 bases from J; bases unmatched to any gene: 13. Looked up from germline, CDR1 is LGHNA and CDR2 is YSLEER. CDR3 bases: TGCGCCAGCAGCCACCCCTCCCGACAGGGGAAGGGTGGCTACACCTTC. This encodes CASSHPSRQGKGGYTF.

The chain links TRBV11-2 to TRBJ1-1, with 7 nucleotides matching TRBD1. J lost 6 bases, V lost 3 bases, and 1 base had no gene match. CDR3 length: 12 amino acids. CDR1 is SGHAT and CDR2 is FQNNGV in the germline V gene. The CDR3 nucleotides read TGTGCCAGCAGCTTCCAGGGGGCTGAAGCTTTCTTT. It encodes CASSFQGAEAFF.

The chain has TRBV5-1 and TRBJ1-1; D gene ambiguous. Trimming took 0 bases from V and 0 from J, leaving 6 bases between them. Germline V gene data show CDR1 as SGHRS and CDR2 as YFSETQ. CDR3 length: 14 residues. CDR3 amino acids: CASSLGDLNTEAFF. The CDR3 coding sequence is TGCGCCAGCAGCTTGGGAGATTTGAACACTGAAGCTTTCTTT.

This clone was counted ten times or more. The chain couples TRBV6-5 to TRBJ1-1, with D perhaps matching TRBD1 (5 bases). The CDR3 totals 13 residues. Trimming left V 5 bases short and J 1 base short, with 8 bases between. Germline assignment: CDR1 MNHEY and CDR2 SVGAGI. CDR3 in amino acids: CASSQQGNTEAFF. The DNA of the CDR3 is TGTGCCAGCAGTCAGCAGGGGAACACTGAAGCTTTCTTT.

The chain has TRBV6-5 and TRBJ1-1, with D tentatively TRBD1 (6 bases). CDR3 length: 14 residues. Trimming took 8 bases from V and 5 from J, leaving 18 bases between them. Germline CDR1 and CDR2: MNHEY and SVGAGI. The CDR3 spells CASGTVQGLTEAFF. The CDR3 bases are TGTGCCAGCGGTACGGTACAGGGCTTGACTGAAGCTTTCTTT.

This chain connects TRBV7-9 to TRBJ1-5, with D maybe TRBD1 (5 bases). The CDR3 sequence is 14 residues long. The germline V gene encodes CDR1 SEHNR and CDR2 FQNEAQ (reference sequence). Trimming took off 2 bases at V and 6 bases at J, with 11 bases between the two ends. The CDR3 loop reads CASSLSGGRQPQHF. Written as DNA, the CDR3 is TGTGCCAGCAGCTTATCCGGGGGTCGTCAGCCCCAGCATTTT.